A single sample is the source of the 29 T cell receptor beta chains below, sequenced in a study of blood T cell repertoires in COVID-19. The protocol was immunoSEQ multiplex PCR, while the TCRdb copy is restricted to in-frame clones and leaves out a portion. The sample includes tens of thousands of clones, approximately 85% seen only once; the top ten take 14%. The sequenced sample was peripheral blood. The source of these receptors is a human donor in a cohort sampled during active COVID-19.

The chain uses TRBV7-9 and TRBJ2-3; D is undetermined. CDR3 size: 13 residues. V was cut by 5 bases and J by 0 bases, with 6 bases left in between. Germline CDR1 is SEHNR and CDR2 is FQNEAQ (reference sequence). CDR3 protein: CASSDTSTDTQYF. The CDR3 DNA follows: TGTGCCAGCAGCGACACAAGCACAGATACGCAGTATTTT.

This clone appeared a few times. The chain carries TRBV7-9 and TRBJ2-7; possibly TRBD2 for D (6 bases). Deletions cut 7 bases from V and 5 bases from J, with 18 bases between. The V gene's germline CDR1 is SEHNR and CDR2 FQNEAQ (reference sequence). The CDR3 covers 14 residues. The CDR3 DNA follows: TGTGCCAGCACCTTGCTGTCGGGGGTCCACGAGCAGTACTTC. It encodes CASTLLSGVHEQYF.

The chain is built from TRBV28 and TRBJ2-7; maybe TRBD2 (5 bases). V was shortened by 8 bases and J by 0 bases, with 23 bases between the two germline ends. The germline gives CDR1 MDHEN, CDR2 SYDVKM. The CDR3 runs 17 residues. CDR3 region: CASPRGPSPKSSYEQYF. In nucleotides, the CDR3 is TGTGCCAGCCCGCGAGGGCCTAGCCCAAAAAGCTCCTACGAGCAGTACTTC.

The rearrangement joins TRBV7-3 to TRBJ2-1, with D tentatively TRBD1 (6 bases). CDR3 length: 16 residues. CDR1 and CDR2 (germline): SGHTA, FQGTGA. The ends were cut back, 5 bases at V and 8 bases at J, with 22 bases in the middle. CDR3 amino acids: CASSPPGAGARHEQFF. DNA for the CDR3: TGTGCCAGCAGCCCCCCCGGGGCAGGGGCTCGGCATGAGCAGTTCTTC.

This clone came up a few times. V and J are TRBV5-5 and TRBJ1-2, with a tentative D call TRBD1 (5 bases). CDR1 SGHKS and CDR2 YYEKEE come from the germline V gene (reference sequence). V lost 4 bases to trimming and J lost 4 bases, with 11 bases between them. This CDR3 spans 13 amino acids. CDR3 sequence (DNA): TGTGCCAGCAGCCGGGCGGGGGGCTATGGCTACACCTTC. It translates to CASSRAGGYGYTF.

The chain recombines TRBV7-9 with TRBJ1-1; tentative D call: TRBD1 (5 bases). Trimming took off 6 bases at V and 3 bases at J, with 17 bases between the two ends. The CDR3 totals 15 residues. The germline gives CDR1 SEHNR, CDR2 FQNEAQ (reference sequence). CDR3 nucleotides: TGTGCCAGCAGGTTTGGGGCTTTTGGTTACACTGAAGCTTTCTTT. This encodes CASRFGAFGYTEAFF.

The chain is built from TRBV7-9 and TRBJ2-1; the D gene is possibly TRBD1 (6 bases). Germline V CDR1 and CDR2: SEHNR, FQNEAQ (reference sequence). CDR3 length: 16 residues. Trimming removed 4 bases from V and 0 bases from J, with 13 bases in between. CDR3 sequence reads: CASSSRGRSSYNEQFF. DNA for the CDR3: TGTGCCAGCAGCTCCAGGGGCCGAAGCTCCTACAATGAGCAGTTCTTC.

The rearrangement uses TRBV28 and TRBJ2-7, with TRBD2 matching over 8 bases. The CDR3 spans 16 residues. The V segment lost 5 bases and the J segment 1 base; nucleotides outside the gene matches: 10. Germline V gene sequence: CDR1 MDHEN, CDR2 SYDVKM. For the CDR3, the DNA is TGTGCCAGCAGTCCCTCTAGGGCGGGAGGTTCCTACGAGCAGTACTTC. Its protein is CASSPSRAGGSYEQYF.

The chain uses TRBV5-1 and TRBJ2-2; TRBD1 is a possible D gene (5 bases). The length of the CDR3 is 18 residues. The V gene's germline CDR1 is SGHRS and CDR2 YFSETQ. Trimming removed 2 bases at V and 0 bases at J, with 17 bases between. For the CDR3, the DNA is TGCGCCAGCAGCTTAGCCCCTCTGGACACTTCGAACACCGGGGAGCTGTTTTTT. Its protein product is CASSLAPLDTSNTGELFF.

The chain combines TRBV28 with TRBJ1-2; a weak D match, TRBD1 (6 bases). Trimming took off 3 bases at V and 5 bases at J, with 13 bases between the two ends. Germline values: CDR1 MDHEN, CDR2 SYDVKM. The CDR3 is made up of 14 amino acids. The CDR3 DNA sequence: TGTGCCAGCAGTTTTGGCGCAGGGGCTTATGGCTACACCTTC. Encoded protein: CASSFGAGAYGYTF.

The genes are TRBV9 and TRBJ1-4; no reliable D call. The CDR3 extends over 15 amino acids. Germline CDR1 and CDR2: SGDLS and YYNGEE. Trimming removed 1 base at V and 3 bases at J, with 10 bases between. The CDR3 sequence: CASSVRVDANEKLFF. The CDR3 region has the DNA TGTGCCAGCAGCGTACGGGTAGATGCTAATGAAAAACTGTTTTTT.

The chain is built from TRBV27 and TRBJ2-7; no clear D gene. The CDR3 is 12 residues long. V was shortened by 6 bases and J by 1 base, with 7 bases between the two germline ends. Looked up from germline, CDR1 is MNHEY and CDR2 is SMNVEV (reference sequence). The CDR3 region has the DNA TGTGCCAGCAGGGGCGTTTCCTACGAGCAGTACTTC. This encodes CASRGVSYEQYF.

The count of this clone is one. The chain employs TRBV15 and TRBJ1-2; 8 bases fit TRBD1. V dropped 2 bases and J dropped 4; count of bases not matched to a gene: 6. This CDR3 region has 15 residues. Germline CDR1 reads LNHNV; CDR2 reads YYDKDF (reference sequence). In DNA, the CDR3 is TGTGCCACCAGCAGAAGCCTCGACAGGGGCTATGGCTACACCTTC. Translated: CATSRSLDRGYGYTF.

This chain joins TRBV5-1 and TRBJ1-1, with D possibly being TRBD1 (6 bases). Deletions cut 3 bases from V and 0 bases from J, with 15 bases between. This CDR3 has 16 residues. Per germline, CDR1 SGHRS and CDR2 YFSETQ. In DNA form, the CDR3 reads TGCGCCAGCAGCTCCGGACAGACGAATATGAACACTGAAGCTTTCTTT. Amino acids: CASSSGQTNMNTEAFF.

The rearrangement links TRBV7-9 to TRBJ2-3; TRBD2 agrees at 16 bases. The CDR3 runs 15 residues. The germline V gene has CDR1 SEHNR and CDR2 FQNEAQ (reference sequence). V lost 5 bases, J lost 10 bases, and 6 bases stayed unmatched. DNA for the CDR3: TGTGCCAGCAGCACCCCGGGACTAGCGGGAGGGGCGCAGTATTTT. Protein: CASSTPGLAGGAQYF.

Only a few counts were recorded for this clone. The chain recombines TRBV27 with TRBJ1-6; unclear D gene. The CDR3 contains 15 residues. Germline loops: CDR1 MNHEY, CDR2 SMNVEV (reference sequence). The V end lost 2 bases, the J end lost 5 bases, and 10 bases lay between the germline ends. In nucleotides, the CDR3 is TGTGCCAGCAGTTTACGAGTACCTAATAATTCACCCCTCCACTTT. Translating gives CASSLRVPNNSPLHF.

The chain is built from TRBV6-5 and TRBJ1-2; 8 nucleotides align to TRBD1. Germline V lookup: CDR1 MNHEY, CDR2 SVGAGI. The CDR3 runs to 15 residues. J gave up 8 bases and V 6 bases, and 14 bases lay outside the gene matches. The CDR3 bases are TGTGCCAGCAGACCAGATGACAGGGGCCGTCGAGGCTACACCTTC. This encodes CASRPDDRGRRGYTF.

The genes are TRBV25-1 and TRBJ1-4; possible D gene TRBD1, 5 bases. Germline V gene lookup returns CDR1 MGHDK and CDR2 SYGVNS. This CDR3 region has 16 residues. V lost 4 bases and J lost 8, with 20 bases in between. The CDR3 spells CASSAPRQGVDEKLFF. CDR3 nucleotides: TGTGCCAGCAGTGCCCCCCGTCAGGGTGTGGACGAAAAACTGTTTTTT.

This rearrangement joins TRBV10-3 to TRBJ2-1; 8 positions match TRBD2. J lost 8 bases, V lost 6 bases, and 3 bases had no gene match. The CDR3 has 12 amino acids. Germline-derived CDR1 and CDR2 are ENHRY and SYGVKD. CDR3 in amino acids: CAISREGYEQFF. DNA for the CDR3: TGTGCCATCAGCCGGGAGGGTTATGAGCAGTTCTTC.

This clone showed up just once. The chain links TRBV9 to TRBJ1-1, with no clear D. The CDR3 totals 14 residues. Per the germline V gene, CDR1 is SGDLS and CDR2 is YYNGEE. Between the trimmed V and J ends, which lost 1 base and 1 base, there was a span of 8 bases. The CDR3 nucleotides read TGTGCCAGCAGCGTACTTGGAGAGAACACTGAAGCTTTCTTT. Protein sequence: CASSVLGENTEAFF. The complete variable domain, with remaining parts taken from reference TRBV9 and TRBJ1-1, reads DSGVTQTPKHLITATGQRVTLRCSPRSGDLSVYWYQQSLDQGLQFLIQYYNGEERAKGNILERFSAQQFPDLHSELNLSSLELGDSALYFCASSVLGENTEAFFGQGTRLTVV.

The chain is built from TRBV7-9 and TRBJ2-1; 11 bases are shared with TRBD2. Germline CDR1 and CDR2: SEHNR and FQNEAQ (reference sequence). The length of the CDR3 is 16 residues. With V trimmed by 4 bases and J by 5 bases, 7 bases remained unmatched. The CDR3 coding sequence is TGTGCCAGCAGCTCCGATAGCGGGAGGGCCCACAATGAGCAGTTCTTC. Translated: CASSSDSGRAHNEQFF.

The genes are TRBV19 and TRBJ1-4; D remains ambiguous. The CDR3 totals 15 residues. V was trimmed by 4 bases and J by 0 bases, leaving 9 bases between them. Looked up from germline, CDR1 is LNHDA and CDR2 is SQIVND (reference sequence). The CDR3 region has the DNA TGTGCCAGTAGTACCACACTAACAACTAATGAAAAACTGTTTTTT. Residues: CASSTTLTTNEKLFF.

The chain is built from TRBV15 and TRBJ2-3; 9 bases fit TRBD2. The V gene's germline CDR1 is LNHNV and CDR2 YYDKDF (reference sequence). The junction had 4 bases not matched to a gene; V was cut back by 6 bases and J by 3 bases. This CDR3 has 14 amino acids. CDR3 region: CATRPSGTTDTQYF. CDR3 coding DNA: TGTGCCACCAGACCTAGCGGGACGACAGATACGCAGTATTTT.

The chain recombines TRBV11-2 with TRBJ2-5; D gene unclear. The CDR3 totals 15 residues. Deletions cut 1 base from V and 4 bases from J, with 13 bases between. Germline CDR1 is SGHAT and CDR2 is FQNNGV. Here the CDR3 reads CASSLGATMGETQYF. The CDR3 DNA reads as TGTGCCAGCAGCTTAGGGGCGACGATGGGAGAGACCCAGTACTTC.

V and J are TRBV18 and TRBJ2-1, with TRBD1 matching 10 bases. Germline V gives CDR1 KGHSH, CDR2 LQKENI. The CDR3 extends over 14 amino acids. V lost 2 bases to trimming and J lost 6 bases; unmatched junction nucleotides: 1. The CDR3 spells CASSPGTGVNEQFF. CDR3 sequence (DNA): TGTGCCAGCTCACCAGGGACAGGGGTCAATGAGCAGTTCTTC.

V is TRBV5-1 and J is TRBJ2-5, with 10 bases fitting TRBD1. The trim removed 2 bases at V and 2 bases at J, leaving 3 bases unmatched. The CDR3 length is 15 residues. Germline V gene sequence: CDR1 SGHRS, CDR2 YFSETQ. The chain's CDR3 is CASSLGQGGQETQYF. CDR3 DNA: TGCGCCAGCAGCTTAGGACAGGGGGGACAAGAGACCCAGTACTTC.

The chain carries TRBV7-2 and TRBJ1-6, with TRBD1 identical over 9 bases. Germline trimming cut 5 bases from V and 8 bases from J; bases unmatched to any gene: 10. Looked up from germline, CDR1 is SGHTA and CDR2 is FQGNSA. This CDR3 region has 16 residues. The CDR3 loop reads CASSLQGTGMDSPLHF. CDR3 DNA sequence: TGTGCCAGCAGCCTACAGGGGACAGGGATGGATTCACCCCTCCACTTT.

This CDR3 reads CASSLQGGLQETQYF. The CDR3 region has the DNA TGTGCCAGCAGCTTACAAGGGGGCCTCCAAGAGACCCAGTACTTC. The V and J genes are TRBV7-9 and TRBJ2-5; the match to TRBD1 covers 7 bases. Trimming took 2 bases from V and 1 from J; bases not matched to a gene: 4. The CDR3 length is 15 residues. Germline loops: CDR1 SEHNR, CDR2 FQNEAQ (reference sequence).

V and J are TRBV6-5 and TRBJ1-5, with no clear D. Trimming pared 2 bases from V and 4 bases from J, leaving 15 bases between. CDR1 MNHEY and CDR2 SVGAGI come from the germline V gene. This CDR3 has 16 residues. CDR3 residues: CASSYAAAQNNQPQHF. The DNA for the CDR3 is TGTGCCAGCAGTTACGCGGCAGCGCAAAATAATCAGCCCCAGCATTTT.